The clone carrying this TCR beta chain was seen only a few times. Trimming at V came to 5 bases and at J to 5 bases, leaving 3 bases not matched to a gene. The CDR3 has 14 amino acids. Germline V gene data show CDR1 as SGHTA and CDR2 as FQGNSA. The data belong to a study of early T cells in non-severe SARS-CoV-2 infection. cDNA molecules, individually, were tagged with unique molecular identifiers. TCRdb reprocessed the 5' RACE reads with MiXCR, giving one entry per CDR3 protein. The data show some 57,000 distinct CDR3 sequences, with about an eighth seen just once and about 9.7% held by the top ten. This receptor was obtained from an adult who was a healthcare worker with PCR-confirmed SARS-CoV-2 infection or an uninfected control (not recorded which). Sequencing was done on a sample of whole blood. The chain is built from TRBV7-2 and TRBJ2-7, with TRBD2 identical over 13 bases. The CDR3 loop is CASSPGLAGDEQYF. DNA for the CDR3: TGTGCCAGCAGCCCCGGACTAGCGGGAGACGAGCAGTACTTC.